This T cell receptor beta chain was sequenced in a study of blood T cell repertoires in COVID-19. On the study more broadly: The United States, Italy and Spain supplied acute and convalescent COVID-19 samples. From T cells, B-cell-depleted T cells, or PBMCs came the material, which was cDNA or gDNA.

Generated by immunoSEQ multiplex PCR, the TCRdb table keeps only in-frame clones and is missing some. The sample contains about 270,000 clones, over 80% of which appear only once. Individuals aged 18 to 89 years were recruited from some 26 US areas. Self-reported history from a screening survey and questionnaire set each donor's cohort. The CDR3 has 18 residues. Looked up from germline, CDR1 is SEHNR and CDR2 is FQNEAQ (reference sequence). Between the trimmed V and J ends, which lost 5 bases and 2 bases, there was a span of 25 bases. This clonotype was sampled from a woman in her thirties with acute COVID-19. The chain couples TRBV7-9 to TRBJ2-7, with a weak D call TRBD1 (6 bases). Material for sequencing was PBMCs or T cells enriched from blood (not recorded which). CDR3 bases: TGTGCCAGCAGCCCCCGAATTATTAAGACAGGCCAGACCTACGAGCAGTACTTC. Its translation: CASSPRIIKTGQTYEQYF.